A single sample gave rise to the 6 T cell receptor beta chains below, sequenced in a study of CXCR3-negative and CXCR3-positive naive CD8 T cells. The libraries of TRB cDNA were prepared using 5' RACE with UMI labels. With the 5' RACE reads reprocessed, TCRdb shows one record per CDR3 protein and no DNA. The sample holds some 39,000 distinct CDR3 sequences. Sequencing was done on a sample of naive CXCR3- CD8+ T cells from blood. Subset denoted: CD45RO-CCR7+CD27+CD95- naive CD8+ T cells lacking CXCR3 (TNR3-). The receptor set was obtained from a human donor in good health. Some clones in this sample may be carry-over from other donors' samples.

This CDR3 is CASSSLAGSYNEQFF. This sequence joins TRBV12-3 or TRBV12-4 and TRBJ2-1; TCRdb names TRBD1, which stays unverified in the absence of DNA. The CDR3 runs to 15 residues.

The CDR3 loop is CASSTTGGAYNEQFF. The chain carries TRBV2 and TRBJ2-1; TCRdb's D call of TRBD1 is untestable without DNA. From germline, CDR1 is SNHLY and CDR2 FYNNEI. This CDR3 region has 15 residues.

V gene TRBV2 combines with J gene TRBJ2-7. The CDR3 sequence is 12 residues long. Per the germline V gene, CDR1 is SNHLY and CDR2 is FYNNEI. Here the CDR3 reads CASSETVGEQYF.

The CDR3 sequence: CASSLGTGEQFF. This sequence joins TRBV28 and TRBJ2-1; the D gene TCRdb calls, TRBD1, cannot be checked with no DNA. From germline, CDR1 is MDHEN and CDR2 SYDVKM. The CDR3 sequence is 12 residues long.

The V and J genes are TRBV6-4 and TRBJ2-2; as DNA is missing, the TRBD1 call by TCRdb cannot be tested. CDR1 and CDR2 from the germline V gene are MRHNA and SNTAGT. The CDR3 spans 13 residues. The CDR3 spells CASTQGATGELFF.

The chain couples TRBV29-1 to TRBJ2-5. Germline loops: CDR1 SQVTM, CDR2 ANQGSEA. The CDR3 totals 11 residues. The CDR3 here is CSVFGQETQYF.